The 27 T cell receptor beta chains reported below all come from one sample, sequenced in a study of T cells in Graves' hyperthyroidism and ophthalmopathy. From RNA transcripts, TCR beta CDR3 regions were amplified. The TCR CDR3 was amplified in a first-round RT-PCR using the HTBI primer set. Via MiXCR, TCRdb re-called the multiplex PCR reads, giving one row per CDR3 protein. This sample yields hundreds of thousands of distinct CDR3 sequences, of which 38% are seen a single time; approximately 8.7% belongs to the top ten. Sequencing used blood. These receptors were collected from a young man with Graves' hyperthyroidism.

This clonotype appeared once. This chain joins TRBV10-3 and TRBJ1-5; D possibly corresponds to TRBD1 (5 bases). The CDR3 is 15 amino acids. CDR1 ENHRY and CDR2 SYGVKD come from the germline V gene. Trimming stripped 10 bases from V and 6 bases from J, with 22 bases between. Written as DNA, the CDR3 is TGTGCCAGCAGACCCAGCAGGGTGGGAGGTCAGCCCCAGCATTTT. Protein: CASRPSRVGGQPQHF.

The rearrangement links TRBV20-1 to TRBJ2-7, with TRBD2 matching 10 bases. V lost 0 bases and J lost 6; bases outside the gene matches: 5. The germline CDR1 and CDR2 sequences are DFQATT and SNEGSKA (reference sequence). The CDR3 sequence is 14 residues long. The CDR3 spells CSARDSASGSEQYF. Here the CDR3 DNA reads TGCAGTGCTAGAGATTCTGCTAGCGGGAGCGAGCAGTACTTC.

Many counts were recorded for this clonotype. CDR3 residues: CATSLTRQGGYTF. DNA for the CDR3: TGTGCCACCAGCCTAACACGACAGGGCGGCTACACCTTC. The V gene is TRBV15, the J gene TRBJ1-2; 7 bases fit TRBD1. The CDR3 has 13 residues. In germline, CDR1 is LNHNV, CDR2 YYDKDF (reference sequence). V dropped 5 bases and J dropped 8; count of bases not matched to a gene: 8. Variable domain in full (rest from reference TRBV15 and TRBJ1-2): DAMVIQNPRYQVTQFGKPVTLSCSQTLNHNVMYWYQQKSSQAPKLLFHYYDKDFNNEADTPDNFQSRRPNTSFCFLDIRSPGLGDTAMYLCATSLTRQGGYTFGSGTRLTVV.

A word on this clonotype: Since no conserved phenylalanine or tryptophan closes the CDR3, a read error is the likely cause. CDR3 sequence reads: CASRPETGELFS. CDR3 sequence (DNA): TGTGCCAGCAGACCTGAGACCGGGGAGCTGTTTTCT. The rearrangement joins TRBV9 to TRBJ2-2, with D uncertain. Per germline, CDR1 SGDLS and CDR2 YYNGEE. The CDR3 has 12 residues. V lost 5 bases and J 5 bases, leaving 7 bases between the germline ends.

The chain combines TRBV7-3 with TRBJ2-3, with 10 bases identical to TRBD2. Trimming removed 5 bases from V and 3 bases from J; junction bases left unmatched: 11. The CDR3 consists of 17 residues. Germline V gene sequence: CDR1 SGHTA, CDR2 FQGTGA. The CDR3 sequence is CASSVAPAGGGTDTQYF. CDR3 coding DNA: TGTGCCAGCAGCGTAGCTCCAGCGGGGGGGGGTACAGATACGCAGTATTTT.

Of note for this clonotype: Since a much larger clone is just one base distant, this may be a read error. The genes are TRBV7-9 and TRBJ2-2; the D is unclear. Trimming removed 5 bases at V and 10 bases at J, with 11 bases between. This CDR3 comprises 12 residues. Germline V lookup: CDR1 SEHNR, CDR2 FQNEAQ (reference sequence). CDR3 in amino acids: CASSHPAPELFF. CDR3 bases: TGTGCCAGCAGCCACCCCGCCCCGGAGCTGTTTTTT.

The rearrangement links TRBV6-4 to TRBJ2-3; no definite D call. Germline assignment: CDR1 MRHNA and CDR2 SNTAGT. V gave up 0 bases and J gave up 0 bases, with 7 bases separating them. This CDR3 has 15 residues. CDR3 sequence reads: CASSDSASSTDTQYF. The CDR3 DNA sequence: TGTGCCAGCAGTGACTCGGCGAGTAGCACAGATACGCAGTATTTT.

Concerning this clonotype itself: One end of the junction fails to match germline, which may point to a read error. This chain connects TRBV25-1 to TRBJ1-5; D is undetermined. This CDR3 region has 14 residues. The germline V gene encodes CDR1 MGHDK and CDR2 SYGVNS. The CDR3 DNA is TGCGCCAGCAGCCCTTCTCTAGGTCCTCAGCCCCAGCATTTT. Protein product: CASSPSLGPQPQHF.

The rearrangement links TRBV2 to TRBJ1-1; no firm D call. Germline assignment: CDR1 SNHLY and CDR2 FYNNEI. Trimming took 3 bases from V and 11 from J, leaving 7 bases between them. The CDR3 is 10 amino acids. CDR3 sequence (DNA): TGTGCCAGCAGTGAGATGAGGGCTTTCTTT. It yields the protein CASSEMRAFF.

The table lists this clonotype with a few counts. The V and J genes are TRBV2 and TRBJ2-7, with D possibly matching TRBD1 (5 bases). This CDR3 has 13 amino acids. V was pared by 6 bases and J by 5 bases, with 14 bases between. Germline V gene sequence: CDR1 SNHLY, CDR2 FYNNEI. CDR3 sequence (DNA): TGTGCCAGCAGCCGCCAGGGTACGGACGAGCAGTACTTC. This encodes CASSRQGTDEQYF.

Only a few counts were recorded for this clonotype. The V and J genes are TRBV6-1 and TRBJ1-5; D possibly corresponds to TRBD1 (5 bases). Trimming took off 1 base at V and 7 bases at J, with 14 bases between the two ends. The CDR3 contains 15 residues. Germline V CDR1 and CDR2: MNHNS, SASEGT. For the CDR3, the DNA is TGTGCCAGCAGTGAAGTAGGCAGGGTCAACCAGCCCCAGCATTTT. It encodes CASSEVGRVNQPQHF.

Comment on this clonotype: The junction differs from germline at one of its ends, possibly a read error. The rearrangement joins TRBV11-3 to TRBJ2-7, with 8 positions matching TRBD2. Germline V gene lookup returns CDR1 SGHNT and CDR2 YENEEA. The CDR3 is 17 residues long. The CDR3 protein is CASSLVWRGDHSCEQYF. The CDR3 region has the DNA TGTGCCAGCAGCTTAGTTTGGCGGGGGGACCACTCCTGCGAGCAGTACTTC.

The CDR3 DNA reads TGTGCCATCAGCAGGGATAGTGAGCAGTTCTTC. Amino acids: CAISRDSEQFF. The chain is built from TRBV10-3 and TRBJ2-7, with D perhaps matching TRBD1 (5 bases). TRBJ2-1 matches the DNA end more closely, so the J call is doubtful. CDR3 length: 11 amino acids. Looked up from germline, CDR1 is ENHRY and CDR2 is SYGVKD.

About this clonotype itself: The junction shows a germline mismatch at one end, possibly a read error. V is TRBV7-9 and J is TRBJ1-2; tentative D call: TRBD1 (5 bases). In germline, CDR1 is SEHNR, CDR2 FQNEAQ (reference sequence). The CDR3 spans 12 residues. The CDR3 nucleotides are TGTGCCAACAGCTTAGACAGCTATGGCTACACATTC. Translated: CANSLDSYGYTF.

This clonotype was detected ten times or more. This sequence joins TRBV20-1 and TRBJ1-5, with D maybe TRBD1 (6 bases). Trimming took off 5 bases at V and 5 bases at J, with 10 bases between the two ends. CDR3 length: 12 amino acids. CDR1 and CDR2 (germline): DFQATT, SNEGSKA (reference sequence). CDR3 DNA: TGCAGTGCTCGGGACAAGGATCAGCCCCAGCATTTT. Protein product: CSARDKDQPQHF.

This chain uses TRBV19 with TRBJ1-2; D is ambiguous. Trimming left V 3 bases short and J 8 bases short, with 13 bases between. The germline V gene has CDR1 LNHDA and CDR2 SQIVND (reference sequence). The CDR3 has 13 amino acids. CDR3 residues: CASSMVTGRGYTF. Here the CDR3 DNA reads TGTGCCAGTAGTATGGTGACGGGTCGAGGCTACACCTTC.

This clonotype was picked up many times. CDR3 region: CSVDGGQGAVGYTF. CDR3 in DNA: TGCAGCGTTGATGGGGGACAGGGGGCTGTTGGCTACACCTTC. The chain couples TRBV29-1 to TRBJ1-2, with 12 bases fitting TRBD1. Germline V CDR1 and CDR2: SQVTM, ANQGSEA. Losses at the gene ends were 3 bases for V and 7 bases for J; bases not matched to a gene: 6. This CDR3 has 14 amino acids.

This clonotype was found a few times. The J gene is TRBJ2-6, the V gene TRBV29-1; perhaps TRBD1 as D (6 bases). The germline V and J ends were trimmed by 6 bases and 0 bases, with 21 bases remaining between them. Germline V CDR1 and CDR2: SQVTM, ANQGSEA. CDR3 length equals 18 residues. The CDR3 coding sequence is TGCAGCGTGGCCAGGGGCCGTTTCAGCTCCTCTGGGGCCAACGTCCTGACTTTC. Protein sequence: CSVARGRFSSSGANVLTF.

This clonotype came up once. The rearrangement joins TRBV2 to TRBJ1-6, with unresolved D. The CDR3 runs to 14 residues. Trimming cost V 7 bases and J 2 bases, with 9 bases left between them. CDR1 and CDR2 (germline): SNHLY, FYNNEI. In DNA form, the CDR3 reads TGTGCCAGCATGGAGGGTACCTATAATTCACCCCTCCACTTT. It encodes CASMEGTYNSPLHF.

This clonotype was detected many times. The gene calls are TRBV29-1 and TRBJ2-7, with 8 bases that match TRBD1. CDR1 and CDR2 from the germline V gene are SQVTM and ANQGSEA. This CDR3 is built from 13 residues. Trimming at V came to 7 bases and at J to 4 bases, leaving 9 bases not matched to a gene. CDR3 DNA sequence: TGCAGCGCACAAGGGGGACAGGTATACGAGCAGTACTTC. Protein sequence: CSAQGGQVYEQYF.

This clonotype was detected a few times. The chain has TRBV7-9 and TRBJ2-2; 10 bases agree with TRBD1. The germline gives CDR1 SEHNR, CDR2 FQNEAQ (reference sequence). The CDR3 extends over 17 amino acids. V lost 4 bases to trimming and J lost 3 bases; unmatched junction nucleotides: 8. This chain's CDR3 is CASSSPAGTGDTGELFF. The DNA for the CDR3 is TGTGCCAGCAGCTCTCCCGCCGGGACAGGGGACACCGGGGAGCTGTTTTTT.

The chain recombines TRBV6-5 with TRBJ1-1, with D possibly matching TRBD1 (5 bases). Trimming cost V 2 bases and J 8 bases, with 12 bases left between them. The CDR3 spans 13 residues. Germline lookup yields CDR1 MNHEY and CDR2 SVGAGI. The CDR3 nucleotides read TGTGCCAGCAGTTACCCAGGACAAACCGAAGCTTTCTTT. Amino acid sequence: CASSYPGQTEAFF.

This clonotype was counted between two and nine times. This chain links TRBV20-1 with TRBJ1-5; D might be TRBD1 (6 bases). With 5 bases removed from V and 1 base from J, the gap between germline ends came to 12 bases. CDR3 length: 14 amino acids. Germline V gene sequence: CDR1 DFQATT, CDR2 SNEGSKA (reference sequence). The CDR3 sequence is CSAAVGGSNQPQHF. The CDR3 DNA is TGCAGTGCTGCGGTGGGGGGCAGCAATCAGCCCCAGCATTTT.

The table lists this clonotype with many counts. The chain employs TRBV10-2 and TRBJ1-1; D is unclear. The CDR3 has 13 amino acids. Germline V gene data show CDR1 as WSHSY and CDR2 as SAAADI. Trimming took 11 bases from V and 3 from J, leaving 16 bases between them. The CDR3, as DNA: TGCGCCGCCCTCCAGGCGCGGTACACTGAAGCTTTCTTT. Translated, it gives CAALQARYTEAFF.

This clonotype was counted many times. The chain couples TRBV7-2 to TRBJ1-1, with D uncertain. The ends were cut back, 6 bases at V and 1 base at J, with 6 bases in the middle. Germline loops: CDR1 SGHTA, CDR2 FQGNSA. The CDR3 has 12 amino acids. The CDR3 nucleotides read TGTGCCAGCAGGACACGGAACACTGAAGCTTTCTTT. Translating gives CASRTRNTEAFF.

The rearrangement links TRBV20-1 to TRBJ1-2; D gene ambiguous. The CDR3 contains 14 residues. CDR1 DFQATT and CDR2 SNEGSKA come from the germline V gene (reference sequence). Trimming left V 6 bases short and J 4 bases short, with 18 bases between. As DNA, the CDR3 is TGCAGTGCCATGCCGCGGGATCCGTCCTATGGCTACACCTTC. This sequence encodes CSAMPRDPSYGYTF.

V is TRBV29-1 and J is TRBJ1-1, with 7 bases aligning to TRBD1. CDR1 is SQVTM, CDR2 ANQGSEA, per germline. V lost 8 bases and J lost 3; bases outside the gene matches: 3. The CDR3 has 11 amino acids. This CDR3 is CSPTGDTEAFF. CDR3 DNA sequence: TGCAGCCCCACAGGGGACACTGAAGCTTTCTTT.